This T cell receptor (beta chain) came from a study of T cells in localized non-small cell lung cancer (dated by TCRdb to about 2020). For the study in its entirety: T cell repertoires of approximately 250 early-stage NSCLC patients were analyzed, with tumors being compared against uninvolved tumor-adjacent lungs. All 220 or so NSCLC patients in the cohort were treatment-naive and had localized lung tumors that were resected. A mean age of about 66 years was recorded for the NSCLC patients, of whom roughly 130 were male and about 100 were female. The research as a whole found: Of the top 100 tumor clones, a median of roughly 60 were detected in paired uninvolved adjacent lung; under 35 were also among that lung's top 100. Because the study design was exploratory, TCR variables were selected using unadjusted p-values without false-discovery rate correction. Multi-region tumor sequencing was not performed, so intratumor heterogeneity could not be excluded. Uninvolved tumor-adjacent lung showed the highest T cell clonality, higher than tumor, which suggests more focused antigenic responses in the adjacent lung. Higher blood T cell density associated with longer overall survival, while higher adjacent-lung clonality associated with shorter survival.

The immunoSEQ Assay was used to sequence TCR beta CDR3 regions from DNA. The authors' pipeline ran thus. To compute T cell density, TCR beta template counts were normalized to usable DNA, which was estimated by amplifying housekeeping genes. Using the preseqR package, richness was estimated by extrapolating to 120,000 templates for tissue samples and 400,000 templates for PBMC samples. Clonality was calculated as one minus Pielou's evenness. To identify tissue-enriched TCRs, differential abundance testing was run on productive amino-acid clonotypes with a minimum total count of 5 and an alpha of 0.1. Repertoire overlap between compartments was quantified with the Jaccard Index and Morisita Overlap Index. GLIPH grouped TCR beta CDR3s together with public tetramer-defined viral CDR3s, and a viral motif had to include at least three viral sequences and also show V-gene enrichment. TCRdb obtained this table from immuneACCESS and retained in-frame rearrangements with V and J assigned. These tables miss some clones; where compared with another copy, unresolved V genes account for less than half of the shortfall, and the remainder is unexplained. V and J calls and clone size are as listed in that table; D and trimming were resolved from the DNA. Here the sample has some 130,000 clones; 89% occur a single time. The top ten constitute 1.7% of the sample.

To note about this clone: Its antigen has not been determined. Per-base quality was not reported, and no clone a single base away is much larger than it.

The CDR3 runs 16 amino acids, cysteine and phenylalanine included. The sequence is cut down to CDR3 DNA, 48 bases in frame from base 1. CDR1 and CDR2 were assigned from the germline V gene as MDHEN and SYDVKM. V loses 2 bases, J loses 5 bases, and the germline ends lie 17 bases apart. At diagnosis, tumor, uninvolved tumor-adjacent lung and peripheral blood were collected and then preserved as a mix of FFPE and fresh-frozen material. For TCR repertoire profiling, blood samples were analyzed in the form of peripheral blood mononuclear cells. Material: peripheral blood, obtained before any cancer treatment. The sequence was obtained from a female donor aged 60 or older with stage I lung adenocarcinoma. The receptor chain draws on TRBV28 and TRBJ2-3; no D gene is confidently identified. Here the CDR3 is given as CASSLGVVNKGDTQYF. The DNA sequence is TGTGCCAGCAGTTTAGGGGTGGTCAACAAAGGAGATACGCAGTATTTT. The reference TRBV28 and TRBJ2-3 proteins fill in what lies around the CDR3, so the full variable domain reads DVKVTQSSRYLVKRTGEKVFLECVQDMDHENMFWYRQDPGLGLRLIYFSYDVKMKEKGDIPEGYSVSREKKERFSLILESASTNQTSMYLCASSLGVVNKGDTQYFGPGTRLTVL.